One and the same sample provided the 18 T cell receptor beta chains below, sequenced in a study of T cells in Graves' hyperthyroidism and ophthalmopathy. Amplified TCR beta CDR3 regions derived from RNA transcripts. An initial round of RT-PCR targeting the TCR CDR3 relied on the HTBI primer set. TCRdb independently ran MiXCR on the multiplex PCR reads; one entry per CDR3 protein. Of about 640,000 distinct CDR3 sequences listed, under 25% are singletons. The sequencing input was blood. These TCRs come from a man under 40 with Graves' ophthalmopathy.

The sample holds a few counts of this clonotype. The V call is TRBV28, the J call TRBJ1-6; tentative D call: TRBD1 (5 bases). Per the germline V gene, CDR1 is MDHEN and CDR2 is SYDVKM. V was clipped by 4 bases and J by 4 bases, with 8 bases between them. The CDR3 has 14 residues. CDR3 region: CASSWTRYNSPLHF. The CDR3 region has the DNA TGTGCCAGCAGTTGGACAAGATATAATTCACCCCTCCACTTT.

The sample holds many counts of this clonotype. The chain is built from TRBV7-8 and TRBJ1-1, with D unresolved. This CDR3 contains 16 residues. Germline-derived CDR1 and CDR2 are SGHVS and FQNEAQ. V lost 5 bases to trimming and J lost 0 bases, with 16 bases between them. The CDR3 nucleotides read TGTGCCAGCAGCCAGGTCAGTAGGGTCCTGAACACTGAAGCTTTCTTT. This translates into CASSQVSRVLNTEAFF.

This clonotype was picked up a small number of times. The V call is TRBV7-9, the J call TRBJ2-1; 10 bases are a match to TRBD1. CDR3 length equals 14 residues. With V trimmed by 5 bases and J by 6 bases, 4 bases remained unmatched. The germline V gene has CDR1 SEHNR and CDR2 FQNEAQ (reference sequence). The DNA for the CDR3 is TGTGCCAGCAGCACGGGACAGGGGTTCAATGAGCAGTTCTTC. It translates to CASSTGQGFNEQFF.

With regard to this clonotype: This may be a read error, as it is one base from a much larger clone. CDR3 in amino acids: CSARRGYEQYF. CDR3 nucleotides: TGCAGTGCTAGGCGGGGCTACGAGCAGTACTTC. The V call is TRBV20-1, the J call TRBJ2-7; TRBD2 might be the D (6 bases). V shed 3 bases and J shed 3 bases, with 6 bases lying between them. CDR3 length equals 11 residues. Germline V gene data show CDR1 as DFQATT and CDR2 as SNEGSKA (reference sequence).

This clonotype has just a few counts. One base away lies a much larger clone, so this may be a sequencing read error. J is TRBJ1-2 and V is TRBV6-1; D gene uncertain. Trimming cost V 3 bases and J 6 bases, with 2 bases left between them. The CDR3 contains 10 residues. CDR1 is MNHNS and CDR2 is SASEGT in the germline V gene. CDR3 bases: TGTGCCAGCAGTGACGATGGCTACACCTTC. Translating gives CASSDDGYTF.

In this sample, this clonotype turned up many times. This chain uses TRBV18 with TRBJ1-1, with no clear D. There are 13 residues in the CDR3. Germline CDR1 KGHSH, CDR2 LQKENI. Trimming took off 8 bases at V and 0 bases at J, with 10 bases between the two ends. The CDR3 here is CASSPGLNTEAFF. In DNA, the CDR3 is TGTGCCAGCAGCCCCGGTTTGAACACTGAAGCTTTCTTT.

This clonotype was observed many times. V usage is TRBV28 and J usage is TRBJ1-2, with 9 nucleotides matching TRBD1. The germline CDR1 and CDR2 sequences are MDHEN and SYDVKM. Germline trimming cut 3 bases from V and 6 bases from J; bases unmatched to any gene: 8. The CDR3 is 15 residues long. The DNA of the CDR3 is TGTGCCAGCAGTTTCCGTGGACAGGGGACTCATGGCTACACCTTC. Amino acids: CASSFRGQGTHGYTF.

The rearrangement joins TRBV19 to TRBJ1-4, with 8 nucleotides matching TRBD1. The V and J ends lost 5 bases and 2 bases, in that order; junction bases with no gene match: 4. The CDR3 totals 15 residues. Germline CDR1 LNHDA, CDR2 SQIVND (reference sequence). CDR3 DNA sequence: TGTGCCAGTAGTGCGGACAGGGCGACTAATGAAAAACTGTTTTTT. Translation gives CASSADRATNEKLFF. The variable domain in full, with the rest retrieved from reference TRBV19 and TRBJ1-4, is DGGITQSPKYLFRKEGQNVTLSCEQNLNHDAMYWYRQDPGQGLRLIYYSQIVNDFQKGDIAEGYSVSREKKESFPLTVTSAQKNPTAFYLCASSADRATNEKLFFGSGTQLSVL.

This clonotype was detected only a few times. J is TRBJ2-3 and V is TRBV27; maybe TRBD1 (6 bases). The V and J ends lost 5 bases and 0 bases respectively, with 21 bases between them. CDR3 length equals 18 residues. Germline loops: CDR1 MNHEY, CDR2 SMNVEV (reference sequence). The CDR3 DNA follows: TGTGCCAGCAGTCTCAGGGGTGCGATGCGTTTGAGCACAGATACGCAGTATTTT. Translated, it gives CASSLRGAMRLSTDTQYF.

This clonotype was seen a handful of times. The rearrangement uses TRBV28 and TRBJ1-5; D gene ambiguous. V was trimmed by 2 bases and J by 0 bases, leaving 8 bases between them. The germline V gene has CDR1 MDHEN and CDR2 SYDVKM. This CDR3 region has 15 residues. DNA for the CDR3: TGTGCCAGCAGTTTAAATAGAGTTAGCAATCAGCCCCAGCATTTT. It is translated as CASSLNRVSNQPQHF.

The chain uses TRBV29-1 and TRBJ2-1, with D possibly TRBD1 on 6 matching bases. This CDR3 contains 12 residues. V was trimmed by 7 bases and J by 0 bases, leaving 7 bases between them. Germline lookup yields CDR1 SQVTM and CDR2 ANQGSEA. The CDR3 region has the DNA TGCAGCGCGGACAGCTCCTACAATGAGCAGTTCTTC. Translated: CSADSSYNEQFF.

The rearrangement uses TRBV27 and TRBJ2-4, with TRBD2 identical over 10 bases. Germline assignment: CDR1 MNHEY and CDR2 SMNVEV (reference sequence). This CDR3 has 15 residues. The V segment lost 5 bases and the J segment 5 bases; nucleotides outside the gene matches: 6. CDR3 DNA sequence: TGTGCCAGCAGTAGCGGGAGGGCCGCGGAAAACATTCAGTACTTC. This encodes CASSSGRAAENIQYF.

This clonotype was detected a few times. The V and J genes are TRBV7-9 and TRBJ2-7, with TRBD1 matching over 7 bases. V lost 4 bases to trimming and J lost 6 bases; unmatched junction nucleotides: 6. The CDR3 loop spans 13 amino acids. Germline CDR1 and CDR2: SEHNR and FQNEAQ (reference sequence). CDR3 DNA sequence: TGTGCCAGCAGCTCACAGGGGACGTCCGAGCAGTACTTC. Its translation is CASSSQGTSEQYF. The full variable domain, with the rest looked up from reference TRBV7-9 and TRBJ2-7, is DTGVSQNPRHKITKRGQNVTFRCDPISEHNRLYWYRQTLGQGPEFLTYFQNEAQLEKSRLLSDRFSAERPKGSFSTLEIQRTEQGDSAMYLCASSSQGTSEQYFGPGTRLTVT.

The CDR3 DNA follows: TGCAGTGCTGAGGGGGCTAGATACGAGCAGTACTTC. This encodes CSAEGARYEQYF. This sequence joins TRBV20-1 and TRBJ2-7, with 7 nucleotides matching TRBD1. CDR1 DFQATT and CDR2 SNEGSKA come from the germline V gene (reference sequence). This CDR3 comprises 12 residues. V shed 5 bases, J shed 4 bases, and the junction held 5 bases outside the gene matches.

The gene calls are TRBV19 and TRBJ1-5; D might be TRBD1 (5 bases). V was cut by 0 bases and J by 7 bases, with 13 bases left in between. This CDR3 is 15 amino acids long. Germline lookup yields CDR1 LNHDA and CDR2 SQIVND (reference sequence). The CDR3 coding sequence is TGTGCCAGTAGTATAGAGATAAGGGGTCACCAGCCCCAGCATTTT. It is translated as CASSIEIRGHQPQHF. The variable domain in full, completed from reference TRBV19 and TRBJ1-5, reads DGGITQSPKYLFRKEGQNVTLSCEQNLNHDAMYWYRQDPGQGLRLIYYSQIVNDFQKGDIAEGYSVSREKKESFPLTVTSAQKNPTAFYLCASSIEIRGHQPQHFGDGTRLSIL.

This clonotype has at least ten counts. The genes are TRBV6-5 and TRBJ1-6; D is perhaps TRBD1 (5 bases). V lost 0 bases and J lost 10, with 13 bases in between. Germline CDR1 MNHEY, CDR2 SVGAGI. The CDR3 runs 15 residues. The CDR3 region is CASSYSSTGTSPLHF. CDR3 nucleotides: TGTGCCAGCAGTTACTCGAGTACGGGGACCTCACCCCTCCACTTT.

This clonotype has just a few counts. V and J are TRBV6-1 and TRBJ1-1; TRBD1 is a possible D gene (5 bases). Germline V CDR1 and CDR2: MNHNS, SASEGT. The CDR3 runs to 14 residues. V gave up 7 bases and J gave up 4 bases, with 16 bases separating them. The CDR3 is CASTLKWGSTEAFF. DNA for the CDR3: TGTGCCAGCACCCTGAAATGGGGGAGCACTGAAGCTTTCTTT.

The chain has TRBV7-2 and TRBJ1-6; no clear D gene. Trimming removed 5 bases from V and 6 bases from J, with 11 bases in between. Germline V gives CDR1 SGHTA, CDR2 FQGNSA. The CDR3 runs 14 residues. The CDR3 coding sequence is TGTGCCAGCAGCCAAAGATCGGCTAATTCACCCCTCCACTTT. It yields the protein CASSQRSANSPLHF.